These 4 T cell receptor beta chains were sequenced from one sample in a study of cytomegalovirus exposure and HLA in healthy donors (dated by TCRdb to 2015 to 2018). The protocol used for the library was the immunoSEQ multiplex PCR assay. The multiplex PCR relied on a mix of 60 forward primers for TCR Vbeta segments and 13 reverse primers for TCR Jbeta segments. TCRdb took over this immuneACCESS table, retaining in-frame rearrangements with V and J assigned. Such tables are incomplete; in checked studies, under half of the missing clones stem from an unresolved V gene, and the remainder is unexplained. The sample table contains 200,000 to 300,000 clones; only one count was recorded for 82% of them. The top ten clonotypes cover 5% to 6.5% of the sample. Sequencing was performed on PBMCs. Source of these receptors: a woman aged 35 to 49 in good health and CMV-seropositive.

V is TRBV11-2 and J is TRBJ1-3, with D possibly being TRBD1 (6 bases). This CDR3 spans 15 amino acids. V gave up 1 base and J gave up 0 bases, with 7 bases separating them. The germline V gene encodes CDR1 SGHAT and CDR2 FQNNGV. The CDR3 DNA is TGTGCCAGCAGCTTAGGGACAGTCTCTGGAAACACCATATATTTT. This gives the protein CASSLGTVSGNTIYF.

This clone was seen a few times. This chain links TRBV7-2 with TRBJ1-2; TRBD1 agrees at 7 bases. The trim removed 5 bases at V and 4 bases at J, leaving 7 bases unmatched. The CDR3 sequence is 14 residues long. Germline CDR1 SGHTA, CDR2 FQGNSA. The CDR3 DNA sequence: TGTGCCAGCAGCCCAGACAGGGTCGGCTATGGCTACACCTTC. Residues: CASSPDRVGYGYTF.

This rearrangement joins TRBV5-4 to TRBJ2-5; D is ambiguous. Trimming removed 0 bases from V and 5 bases from J, with 8 bases in between. The CDR3 sequence is 13 residues long. Per the germline V gene, CDR1 is SGHNT and CDR2 is YYREEE (reference sequence). The CDR3 region is CASSLGHLETQYF. CDR3 in DNA: TGTGCCAGCAGCTTGGGACACCTGGAGACCCAGTACTTC.

This clone turned up a few times. The rearrangement links TRBV10-3 to TRBJ2-1; possibly TRBD1 for D (5 bases). Germline-derived CDR1 and CDR2 are ENHRY and SYGVKD. This CDR3 is built from 16 residues. V was trimmed by 1 base and J by 2 bases, leaving 12 bases between them. CDR3: CAISEYKGLTYNEQFF. CDR3 sequence (DNA): TGTGCCATCAGTGAGTATAAGGGGCTAACCTACAATGAGCAGTTCTTC.